The entry that follows covers one T cell receptor (beta chain) sequence. No antigen is known for it. The source of the sample is a study of cytomegalovirus exposure and HLA in healthy donors. Trimming removed 3 bases from V and 3 bases from J; junction bases left unmatched: 5. Germline CDR1 and CDR2: MDHEN and SYDVKM. CDR3 length: 14 residues. Points from the study as a whole: Analyses of presence and absence presupposed an approximately uniform sequencing depth across donors. In a later analysis, HLA-associated beta chains showed higher expansion and lower generation probabilities than comparable chains. There were some public TCRs occurring in many donors, but most TCR sequences were rare.

With 60 Vbeta and 13 Jbeta primers, the PCR was carried out. The protocol was immunoSEQ multiplex PCR, while the TCRdb copy is restricted to in-frame clones and leaves out a portion. The sample holds around 150,000 clones, around 74% seen once. The V gene is TRBV28, the J gene TRBJ2-7, with 7 bases matching TRBD1. The TCR was taken from a middle-aged man in good health and CMV-seropositive. Sample: PBMCs. The CDR3: CASSLLTGSYEQYF. In DNA form, the CDR3 reads TGTGCCAGCAGTTTGTTGACAGGGAGCTACGAGCAGTACTTC.